The present T cell receptor beta chain was sequenced within a study of CD8 T cells in ankylosing spondylitis. This clonotype was recorded many times. Its antigen is still unknown. Overall study results and limits: Ankylosing spondylitis blood seemed to carry a telltale TCR beta motif made of fewer than ten highly homologous variants. In ankylosing spondylitis patients, matched synovial fluid reportedly showed significant enrichment of disease-linked clones. There were earlier reports of some motif variants in reactive arthritis synovial fluid and blood.

Trimming removed 0 bases at V and 0 bases at J, with 5 bases between. CDR3 length: 14 amino acids. CDR1 is SGDLS and CDR2 is YYNGEE in the germline V gene. 5'-RACE, quantitative and with molecular barcodes, yielded the TCR beta libraries. TCRdb passed the 5' RACE reads through MiXCR, listing each CDR3 protein once. The sample records 750,000 to 850,000 distinct CDR3 sequences, approximately 10% being singletons. The source is a male donor with ankylosing spondylitis. Sequencing was done on a sample of blood, either unsorted or a sorted T cell fraction (not recorded which). The chain employs TRBV9 and TRBJ2-3; D unclear. The CDR3 region is CASSVVASTDTQYF. The DNA of the CDR3 is TGTGCCAGCAGCGTAGTGGCTAGCACAGATACGCAGTATTTT.